Below are 5 T cell receptor beta chains sequenced from a single sample in a study of blood T cell repertoires in COVID-19. Profiling relied on immunoSEQ multiplex PCR, and the TCRdb table lists in-frame clones only, not all of them. The table shows about 260,000 clones, with around 80% occurring only once. Input material: PBMCs or T cells enriched from blood (not recorded which). These receptors came from a man aged 25-45 years with acute COVID-19.

The V gene is TRBV15, the J gene TRBJ2-1; D is possibly TRBD2 (5 bases). The germline V and J ends were trimmed by 1 base and 7 bases, with 11 bases remaining between them. Germline CDR1 and CDR2: LNHNV and YYDKDF (reference sequence). This CDR3 region has 14 residues. CDR3 nucleotide sequence: TGTGCCACCAGCAGAGGCGGGTTTGAGAATGAGCAGTTCTTC. Protein: CATSRGGFENEQFF.

This clone was recorded a few times. The rearrangement uses TRBV29-1 and TRBJ1-1; D is ambiguous. The CDR3 runs to 14 residues. The ends were cut back, 2 bases at V and 0 bases at J, with 10 bases in the middle. CDR1 and CDR2 from the germline V gene are SQVTM and ANQGSEA. The CDR3 loop reads CSVEPRVMNTEAFF. DNA for the CDR3: TGCAGCGTTGAACCACGGGTTATGAACACTGAAGCTTTCTTT.

V is TRBV28 and J is TRBJ2-5; 10 positions match TRBD2. Germline-derived CDR1 and CDR2 are MDHEN and SYDVKM. V dropped 7 bases and J dropped 1; count of bases not matched to a gene: 9. The CDR3 spans 16 residues. Here the CDR3 reads CASIPGTSAFQETQYF. The CDR3 DNA sequence: TGTGCCAGCATTCCCGGGACTAGCGCCTTCCAAGAGACCCAGTACTTC.

The chain employs TRBV5-6 and TRBJ2-5; 8 bases match TRBD1. This CDR3 is built from 15 residues. V lost 1 base and J lost 4; bases outside the gene matches: 6. Per germline, CDR1 SGHDT and CDR2 YYEEEE. The CDR3 DNA reads TGTGCCAGCAGCTTGCTTGCAGGGGGCGGAGAGACCCAGTACTTC. This encodes CASSLLAGGGETQYF.

The chain uses TRBV3-1 (or the pseudogene TRBV3-2) and TRBJ1-2, with 8 bases identical to TRBD1. The V gene end was trimmed by 3 bases and the J gene end by 0 bases; junction bases not matched to a gene: 12. CDR3 length: 18 amino acids. Germline CDR1 and CDR2: LGHDT and YNNKEL (reference sequence). The CDR3 region is CASSQTGGQGHSNYGYTF. CDR3 bases: TGTGCCAGCAGCCAGACGGGAGGACAGGGCCATTCTAACTATGGCTACACCTTC.